These 19 T cell receptor beta chains were all obtained from the same sample, sequenced in a study of T-cell memory formation after mild COVID-19. TCRdb redid the calling of the 5' RACE reads with MiXCR, one entry per CDR3 protein. The repertoire consists of around 340,000 distinct CDR3 sequences, with 13% occurring once and the leading ten covering about 20%. Sequencing input: PBMCs or a T cell subset sorted from them (not recorded which). These receptor sequences come from a man aged 18 to 29 who had mild COVID-19 (a few samples of this study predate the infection). Cell type and time point are not known.

This clonotype was seen many times. The chain couples TRBV7-2 to TRBJ1-1; D uncertain. The germline gives CDR1 SGHTA, CDR2 FQGNSA. The V end lost 6 bases, the J end lost 4 bases, and 12 bases lay between the germline ends. The CDR3 covers 13 residues. In DNA form, the CDR3 reads TGTGCCAGCAGGAGCATTTTGGTCACTGAAGCTTTCTTT. It translates to CASRSILVTEAFF.

The chain employs TRBV4-1 and TRBJ2-6; weak D call: TRBD1 (6 bases). The germline V and J ends were trimmed by 4 bases and 0 bases, with 13 bases remaining between them. The germline CDR1 and CDR2 sequences are MGHRA and YSYEKL. CDR3 length: 17 amino acids. This CDR3 reads CASSRGQPLSGANVLTF. DNA for the CDR3: TGCGCCAGCAGCCGCGGACAGCCCCTCTCTGGGGCCAACGTCCTGACTTTC.

This clonotype has a handful of counts. The rearrangement uses TRBV4-1 and TRBJ2-3, with 9 bases fitting TRBD2. V was clipped by 0 bases and J by 1 base; unmatched bases: 5. Germline-derived CDR1 and CDR2 are MGHRA and YSYEKL. The CDR3 consists of 17 residues. Written as DNA, the CDR3 is TGCGCCAGCAGCCAAGATCGGGTAGCGGGGGGCACAGATACGCAGTATTTT. Translating gives CASSQDRVAGGTDTQYF.

This chain joins TRBV25-1 and TRBJ2-2, with 8 nucleotides matching TRBD1. Germline values: CDR1 MGHDK, CDR2 SYGVNS. This CDR3 is built from 13 residues. V shed 7 bases, J shed 5 bases, and the junction held 3 bases outside the gene matches. The chain's CDR3 is CASTRGLTGELFF. DNA for the CDR3: TGTGCCAGCACCAGGGGGCTGACCGGGGAGCTGTTTTTT.

This chain links TRBV4-1 with TRBJ2-1; tentatively, D is TRBD1 or TRBD2 (5 bases each). CDR1 and CDR2 from the germline V gene are MGHRA and YSYEKL. The CDR3 is 14 amino acids. V was clipped by 0 bases and J by 9 bases, with 12 bases between them. Here the CDR3 DNA reads TGCGCCAGCAGCCAAGAGGGTGTGAGGGGTGAGCAGTTCTTC. Amino acids: CASSQEGVRGEQFF.

This clonotype was observed a handful of times. This chain links TRBV5-1 with TRBJ2-7; D not resolved. Trimming left V 0 bases short and J 3 bases short, with 13 bases between. CDR3 length: 15 amino acids. CDR1 is SGHRS and CDR2 is YFSETQ in the germline V gene. In nucleotides, the CDR3 is TGCGCCAGCAGCTTGGGTCCAGGATCCGTCTACGAGCAGTACTTC. Protein product: CASSLGPGSVYEQYF.

The chain couples TRBV7-6 to TRBJ2-1; D unclear. This CDR3 has 12 residues. CDR1 and CDR2 (germline): SGHVS, FNYEAQ. V was pared by 4 bases and J by 7 bases, with 8 bases between. This CDR3 is CASSYAPNEQFF. The CDR3 DNA sequence: TGTGCCAGCAGCTATGCTCCTAATGAGCAGTTCTTC. Variable domain in full (rest from reference TRBV7-6 and TRBJ2-1): GAGVSQSPRYKVTKRGQDVALRCDPISGHVSLYWYRQALGQGPEFLTYFNYEAQQDKSGLPNDRFSAERPEGSISTLTIQRTEQRDSAMYRCASSYAPNEQFFGPGTRLTVL.

This clonotype appeared a few times. The chain recombines TRBV4-2 with TRBJ2-1, with 10 positions matching TRBD2. The trim removed 0 bases at V and 8 bases at J, leaving 10 bases unmatched. The CDR3 has 17 residues. The V gene's germline CDR1 is LGHNA and CDR2 YNFKEQ. CDR3 in amino acids: CASSQDWNLAGVDEQFF. The CDR3 bases are TGTGCCAGCAGCCAAGACTGGAACCTAGCGGGGGTGGATGAGCAGTTCTTC.

The V call is TRBV20-1, the J call TRBJ2-6, with TRBD2 matching 14 bases. CDR1 is DFQATT and CDR2 is SNEGSKA in the germline V gene (reference sequence). V gave up 6 bases and J gave up 0 bases; unmatched junction bases: 7. The CDR3 spans 18 residues. Here the CDR3 reads CSAAAGTSGGSGANVLTF. CDR3 in DNA: TGCAGTGCGGCGGCCGGGACTAGCGGGGGCTCTGGGGCCAACGTCCTGACTTTC.

CDR3 DNA: TGTGCCAGCAGTTACCATCCCGTTGAGGGGGGAGAAGCTTTCTTT. Protein product: CASSYHPVEGGEAFF. The chain joins TRBV6-2 or TRBV6-3 to TRBJ1-1; weak D call: TRBD1 (6 bases). V lost 2 bases and J 8 bases, leaving 18 bases between the germline ends. This CDR3 contains 15 residues. Germline assignment: CDR1 MNHEY and CDR2 SVGEGT.

This sequence joins TRBV7-2 and TRBJ2-3, with a tentative D call TRBD2 (6 bases). The CDR3 contains 17 residues. From germline, CDR1 is SGHTA and CDR2 FQGNSA. V was shortened by 6 bases and J by 6 bases, with 25 bases between the two germline ends. The CDR3: CASRLFPGDFSSDTQYF. For the CDR3, the DNA is TGTGCCAGCAGGCTCTTCCCGGGGGACTTTTCCTCGGATACGCAGTATTTT.

In this sample, this clonotype turned up many times. The chain couples TRBV7-9 to TRBJ2-1; TRBD1 aligns across 7 bases. Per germline, CDR1 SEHNR and CDR2 FQNEAQ (reference sequence). The CDR3 runs 13 residues. The junction had 3 bases not matched to a gene; V was cut back by 6 bases and J by 4 bases. CDR3: CASRGDSYNEQFF. For the CDR3, the DNA is TGTGCCAGCAGAGGGGACAGTTACAATGAGCAGTTCTTC. Complete variable domain (other parts from reference TRBV7-9 and TRBJ2-1): DTGVSQNPRHKITKRGQNVTFRCDPISEHNRLYWYRQTLGQGPEFLTYFQNEAQLEKSRLLSDRFSAERPKGSFSTLEIQRTEQGDSAMYLCASRGDSYNEQFFGPGTRLTVL.

This clonotype was recorded at least ten times. The chain is built from TRBV20-1 and TRBJ1-6, with TRBD1 matching over 7 bases. The CDR3 spans 16 residues. After removal of 6 bases from V and 3 bases from J, the junction contained 11 bases not matched to a gene. Germline CDR1 DFQATT, CDR2 SNEGSKA (reference sequence). The CDR3 coding sequence is TGCAGTGCACACCCCCGGGACAGCCTCTATAATTCACCCCTCCACTTT. Residues: CSAHPRDSLYNSPLHF.

In its sample, this clonotype was seen many times. The chain recombines TRBV12-5 with TRBJ2-7; D remains unclear. The ends were cut back, 4 bases at V and 2 bases at J, with 3 bases in the middle. Germline CDR1 is LGHNT and CDR2 is FRNRAP. The CDR3 extends over 11 amino acids. CDR3 amino acids: CASGSAYEQYV. DNA for the CDR3: TGTGCTAGTGGTTCGGCCTACGAGCAGTACGTC.

The chain has TRBV12-3 or TRBV12-4 and TRBJ2-1, with unresolved D. The CDR3 consists of 11 residues. V lost 6 bases and J lost 9, with 9 bases in between. CDR3 bases: TGTGCCAGCAGGGCCTCTCTTGAGCAGTTCTTC. As protein: CASRASLEQFF.

This clonotype has more than one count but fewer than ten. This rearrangement joins TRBV9 to TRBJ1-4, with TRBD1 as a possible D gene (5 bases). V lost 0 bases, J lost 1 base, and 7 bases lay in between. The CDR3 is 15 residues long. Germline V gives CDR1 SGDLS, CDR2 YYNGEE. CDR3 in DNA: TGTGCCAGCAGCGTAGGCCAGGGAACTAATGAAAAACTGTTTTTT. Protein: CASSVGQGTNEKLFF.

Of note for this clonotype: Germline and junction disagree at one end, which may indicate a read error. This chain uses TRBV7-7 with TRBJ2-3, with D perhaps being TRBD1 or TRBD2 (6 bases each). In germline, CDR1 is SSHAT, CDR2 FNYEAQ (reference sequence). The CDR3 runs 15 residues. CDR3 loop: CASSWGARGTDTQYF. For the CDR3, the DNA is TGTGCTAGCAGCTGGGGGGCAAGGGGCACAGATACGCAGTATTTT. The variable domain in full, completed from reference TRBV7-7 and TRBJ2-3, reads GAGVSQSPRYKVTKRGQDVTLRCDPISSHATLYWYQQALGQGPEFLTYFNYEAQPDKSGLPSDRFSAERPEGSISTLTIQRTEQRDSAMYRCASSWGARGTDTQYFGPGTRLTVL.

This clonotype was observed a few times. The rearrangement joins TRBV5-1 to TRBJ2-1; TRBD2 agrees at 7 bases. V trimming: 2 bases; J trimming: 9 bases; junction bases outside the gene matches: 14. CDR1 and CDR2 (germline): SGHRS, YFSETQ. The CDR3 has 16 amino acids. The CDR3 nucleotides are TGCGCCAGCAGCTTAGATTTAGGACTAGGTTTGCCTGAGCAGTTCTTC. Translation: CASSLDLGLGLPEQFF.

This clonotype was observed a few times. The chain joins TRBV10-3 to TRBJ2-7; TRBD2 matches 8 bases. V trimming: 2 bases; J trimming: 4 bases; junction bases outside the gene matches: 4. Looked up from germline, CDR1 is ENHRY and CDR2 is SYGVKD. The length of the CDR3 is 14 residues. CDR3 in DNA: TGTGCCATCAGTGAGAATCGGGAGGGTTACGAGCAGTACGTC. This translates into CAISENREGYEQYV.